Given below is one TCR beta chain in context. The entry originates in a study of blood T cell repertoires in COVID-19. At the level of the study: The origin of the acute and convalescent COVID-19 samples was the United States, Italy and Spain.

Authors' analysis steps: The authors estimated nucleated cell counts from reference gene primer amplification. This table comes from immunoSEQ multiplex PCR, and its TCRdb copy is limited to in-frame clones, with some not included. Clone size and V and J calls were adopted from that table, with D and trimming inferred from the DNA. This table has around 47,000 clones, about two thirds appearing once. The CDR3 extends over 13 amino acids. Germline V CDR1 and CDR2: SGHVS, FQNEAQ. Deletions cut 8 bases from V and 1 base from J, with 11 bases between. The TCR comes from a man of 80 years or more with acute or convalescent COVID-19. The chain couples TRBV7-8 to TRBJ1-1; D perhaps matches TRBD1 (5 bases). The source material was peripheral blood. The CDR3 is CASGAGQNTEAFF. The CDR3 coding sequence is TGTGCCAGCGGAGCAGGACAGAACACTGAAGCTTTCTTT. Based on the CDR3 plus reference TRBV7-8 and TRBJ1-1, the full variable domain is GAGVSQSPRYKVAKRGQDVALRCDPISGHVSLFWYQQALGQGPEFLTYFQNEAQLDKSGLPSDRFFAERPEGSVSTLKIQRTQQEDSAVYLCASGAGQNTEAFFGQGTRLTVV.